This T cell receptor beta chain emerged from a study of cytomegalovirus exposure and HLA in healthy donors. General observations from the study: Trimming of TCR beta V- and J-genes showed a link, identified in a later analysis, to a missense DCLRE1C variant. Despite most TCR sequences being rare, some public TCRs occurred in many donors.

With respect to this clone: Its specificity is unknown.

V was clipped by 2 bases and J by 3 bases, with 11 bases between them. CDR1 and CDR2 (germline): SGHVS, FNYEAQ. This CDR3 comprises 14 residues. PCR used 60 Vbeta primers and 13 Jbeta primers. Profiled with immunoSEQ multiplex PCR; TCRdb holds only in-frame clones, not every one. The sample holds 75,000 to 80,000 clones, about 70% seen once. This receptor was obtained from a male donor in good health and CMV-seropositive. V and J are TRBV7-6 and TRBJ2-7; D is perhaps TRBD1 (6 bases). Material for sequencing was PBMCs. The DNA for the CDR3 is TGTGCCAGCAGCTTAAGACCAGGGGTCTACGAGCAGTACTTC. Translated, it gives CASSLRPGVYEQYF.